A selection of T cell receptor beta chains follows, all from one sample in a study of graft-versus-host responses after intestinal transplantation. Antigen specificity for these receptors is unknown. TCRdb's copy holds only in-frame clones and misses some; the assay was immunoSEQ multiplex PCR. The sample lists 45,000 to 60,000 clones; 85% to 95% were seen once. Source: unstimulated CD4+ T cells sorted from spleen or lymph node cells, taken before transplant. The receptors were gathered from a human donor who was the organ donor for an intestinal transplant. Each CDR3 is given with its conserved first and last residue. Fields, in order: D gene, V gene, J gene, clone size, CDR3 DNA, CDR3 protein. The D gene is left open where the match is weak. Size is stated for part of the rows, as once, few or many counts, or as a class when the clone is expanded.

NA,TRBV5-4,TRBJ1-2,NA,TGTGCCAGCAGCCCGGGAGGAGGGGCCCCTAACTATGGCTACACCTTC,CASSPGGGAPNYGYTF
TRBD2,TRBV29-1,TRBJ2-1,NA,TGCAGCGCCGGGACTAGCGGTTACAATGAGCAGTTCTTC,CSAGTSGYNEQFF
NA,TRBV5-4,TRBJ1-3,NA,TGTGCCAGCTTGGGCCGGACACCGTCCTCTGGAAACACCATATATTTT,CASLGRTPSSGNTIYF
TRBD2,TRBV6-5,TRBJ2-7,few,TGTGCCAGCAGTTACTCGGACGGGAGGAGGTACGAGCAGTACTTC,CASSYSDGRRYEQYF
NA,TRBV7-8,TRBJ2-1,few,TGTGCCAGCAGCTTAGCGCTAGGCAATGAGCAGTTCTTC,CASSLALGNEQFF
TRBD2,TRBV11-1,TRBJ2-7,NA,TGTGCCAGCAGCTTAACTAGCGGGTCCTACGAGCAGTACTTC,CASSLTSGSYEQYF
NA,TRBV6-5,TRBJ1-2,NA,TGTGCCAGCAGTTACTCGGCTAACTATGGCTACACCTTC,CASSYSANYGYTF
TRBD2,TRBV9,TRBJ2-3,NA,TGTGCCAGCAGCGTAGGTACTAGCGGGAGGGGCACAGATACGCAGTATTTT,CASSVGTSGRGTDTQYF
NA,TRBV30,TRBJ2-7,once,TGTGCCTGGAGTGGCACGGCCAGCAGCTACGAGCAGTACTTC,CAWSGTASSYEQYF
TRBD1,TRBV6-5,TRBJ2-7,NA,TGTGCCAGCAGTTACAGGACAGGCCAGACCTACGAGCAGTACTTC,CASSYRTGQTYEQYF
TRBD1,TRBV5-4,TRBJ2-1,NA,TGTGCCAGCAGCTTGGGACAGGGACCAACATACAATGAGCAGTTCTTC,CASSLGQGPTYNEQFF
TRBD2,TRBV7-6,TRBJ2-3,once,TGTGCCAGCAGCTTGGGACTAGCGATTGGATCAGATACGCAGTATTTT,CASSLGLAIGSDTQYF
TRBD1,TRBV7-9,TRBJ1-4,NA,TGTGCCAGCAGCTTAGTGCTCGGACAGGAAGGTGAAAAACTGTTTTTT,CASSLVLGQEGEKLFF
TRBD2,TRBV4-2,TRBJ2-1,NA,TGTGCCAGCAGCCAAGATCCCGGACTAGCGGAGTTCTTC,CASSQDPGLAEFF
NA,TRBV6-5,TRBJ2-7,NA,TGTGCCAGCAGTTACTTCCCCTTCTACGAGCAGTACTTC,CASSYFPFYEQYF
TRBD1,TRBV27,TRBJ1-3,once,TGTGCCAGCAGTTTCCGGGACAGGGAGAAGTGGGTAGGAAACACCATATATTTT,CASSFRDREKWVGNTIYF
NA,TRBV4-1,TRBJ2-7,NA,TGCGCCAGCAGCCAAGACTCGGGACTCCCCGGGGGCTACGAGCAGTACTTC,CASSQDSGLPGGYEQYF
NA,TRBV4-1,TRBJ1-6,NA,TGCGCCAGCAGCCCGGGCGGGTCTCGGTTAAATTCACCCCTCCACTTT,CASSPGGSRLNSPLHF
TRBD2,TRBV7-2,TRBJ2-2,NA,TGTGCCAGCAGCCCACCACGGGCTAGCGGGAGGGCCGGGGAGCTGTTTTTT,CASSPPRASGRAGELFF
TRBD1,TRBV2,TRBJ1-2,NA,TGTGCCAGCACCTTCCGGGACAGGTTCCATCGCCCTTATGGCTACACCTTC,CASTFRDRFHRPYGYTF
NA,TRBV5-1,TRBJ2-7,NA,TGCGCCAGCAGCTTGGCCAACTCCTACGAGCAGTACTTC,CASSLANSYEQYF
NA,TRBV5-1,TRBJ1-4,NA,TGCGCCAGCAGCTTGGCCCCAACAGGGAAAAGTGAAAAACTGTTTTTT,CASSLAPTGKSEKLFF
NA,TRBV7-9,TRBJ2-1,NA,TGTGCCAGCAGCTTAGAAAGAAGGAGCTCCTACAATGAGCAGTTCTTC,CASSLERRSSYNEQFF
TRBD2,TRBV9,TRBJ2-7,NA,TGTGCCAGCAGCGTATGGTTGCGAAGCGGGAGCTCCTACGAGCAGTACTTC,CASSVWLRSGSSYEQYF
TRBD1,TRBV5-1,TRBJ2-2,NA,TGCGCCAGCAGGACAGGGGATCCTCCCGGGGAGCTGTTTTTT,CASRTGDPPGELFF
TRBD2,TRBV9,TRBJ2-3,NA,TGTGCCAGCAGCGTACTAGCGGGAATGGATACGCAGTATTTT,CASSVLAGMDTQYF
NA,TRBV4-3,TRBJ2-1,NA,TGCGCCAGCAGCCAAGACAGGTCCTTCTACAATGAGCAGTTCTTC,CASSQDRSFYNEQFF
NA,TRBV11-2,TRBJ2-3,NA,TGTGCCAGCAGCTTAGTAGCGGGCACAGATACGCAGTATTTT,CASSLVAGTDTQYF
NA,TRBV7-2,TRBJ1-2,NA,TGTGCCAGCAGCTTAGTTTCAGAGTATGGCTACACCTTC,CASSLVSEYGYTF
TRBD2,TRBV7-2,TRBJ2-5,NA,TGTGCCAGCAGCTTTGGTCTAGCGGGAGAGACCCAGTACTTC,CASSFGLAGETQYF
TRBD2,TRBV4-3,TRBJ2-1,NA,TGCGCCAGCAGCCAAGATCCGGCTAGCGGGAGGGATGAGCAGTTCTTC,CASSQDPASGRDEQFF
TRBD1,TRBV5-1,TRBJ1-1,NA,TGCGCCAGCAGCTCGACAGGGGGCAGGACTGAAGCTTTCTTT,CASSSTGGRTEAFF
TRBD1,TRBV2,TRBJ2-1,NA,TGTGCCAGCAGAGCCGACAGGGGATCTGATGAGCAGTTCTTC,CASRADRGSDEQFF
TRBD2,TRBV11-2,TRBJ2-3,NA,TGTGCCAGCAGCTTACAGGGAGCGGGAGGCACAGATACGCAGTATTTT,CASSLQGAGGTDTQYF
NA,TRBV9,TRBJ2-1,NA,TGTGCCAGCAGCGTAGGGAGTGAGCAGTTCTTC,CASSVGSEQFF
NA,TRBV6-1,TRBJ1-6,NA,TGTGCCAGCAGTGAAGTATGGGGAAAGTATAATTCACCCCTCCACTTT,CASSEVWGKYNSPLHF
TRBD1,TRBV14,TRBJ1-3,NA,TGTGCCAGCAGCCTGGGGACAGGGGGAAACGCCATATATTTT,CASSLGTGGNAIYF
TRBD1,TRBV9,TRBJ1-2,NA,TGTGCCAGCAGCACCAGGGGGCAGGACTATGGCTACACCTTC,CASSTRGQDYGYTF
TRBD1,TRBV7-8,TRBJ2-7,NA,TGTGCCAGCAGCGACCGGGACAGAGTATCCTACGAGCAGTACTTC,CASSDRDRVSYEQYF
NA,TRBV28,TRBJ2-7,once,TGTGCCAGCCATCATGGTGCAGGGGATTCCTACGAGCAGTACTTC,CASHHGAGDSYEQYF
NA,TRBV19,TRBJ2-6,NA,TGTGCCAGTACGGGTTCTGGGGCCAACGTCCTGACTTTC,CASTGSGANVLTF
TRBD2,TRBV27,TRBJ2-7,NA,TGTGCCAGCAGGGGGATGGGACTAGCGGGAGGGCCTTCCTACGAGCAGTACTTC,CASRGMGLAGGPSYEQYF
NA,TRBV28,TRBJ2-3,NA,TGTGCCAGCATGAGAGTTAGGCGCACAGATACGCAGTATTTT,CASMRVRRTDTQYF